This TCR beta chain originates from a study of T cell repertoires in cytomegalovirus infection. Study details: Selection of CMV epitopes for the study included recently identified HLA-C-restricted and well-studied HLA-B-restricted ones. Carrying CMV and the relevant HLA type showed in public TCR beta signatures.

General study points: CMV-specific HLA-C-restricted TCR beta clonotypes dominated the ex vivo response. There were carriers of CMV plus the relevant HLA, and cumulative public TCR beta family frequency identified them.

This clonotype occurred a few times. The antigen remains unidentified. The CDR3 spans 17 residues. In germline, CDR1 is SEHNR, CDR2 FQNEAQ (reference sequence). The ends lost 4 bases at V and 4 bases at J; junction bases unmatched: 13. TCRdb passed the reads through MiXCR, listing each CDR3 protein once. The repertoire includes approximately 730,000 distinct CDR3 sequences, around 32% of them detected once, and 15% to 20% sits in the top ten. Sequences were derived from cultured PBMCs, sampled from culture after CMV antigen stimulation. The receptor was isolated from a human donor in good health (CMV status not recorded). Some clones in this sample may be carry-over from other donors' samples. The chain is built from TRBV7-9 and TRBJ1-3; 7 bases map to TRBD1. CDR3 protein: CASSSGWDRIKGNTIYF. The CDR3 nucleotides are TGTGCCAGCAGCTCGGGTTGGGACAGAATAAAAGGAAACACCATATATTTT.